This TCR beta chain was found in a study of T cell repertoires in cytomegalovirus infection. Study summary: Carrying CMV and the relevant HLA type showed in public TCR beta signatures.

On this clonotype: What it binds is not known.

Whole-study findings and limits: CMV carriers with the relevant HLA were identified by cumulative public TCR beta family frequency. In two of eight donors, the top clonotype was HLA-C-restricted CMV-specific.

Each CDR3 protein is one row after TCRdb ran MiXCR on the reads. Of about 920,000 distinct CDR3 sequences in the sample, approximately 31% were seen once. This TCR was recovered from a human donor in good health (CMV status not recorded). Some clones in this sample may be carry-over from other donors' samples. The sample here was cultured CD8+ T cells from PBMCs, taken from culture after CMV antigen stimulation.

This CDR3 reads CASSQDGGAQPQHF. In DNA, the CDR3 is TGCGCCAGCAGCCAAGACGGGGGAGCTCAGCCCCAGCATTTT. The chain has TRBV4-1 and TRBJ1-5, with D perhaps TRBD1 (5 bases). V was pared by 0 bases and J by 6 bases, with 9 bases between. Germline-derived CDR1 and CDR2 are MGHRA and YSYEKL. The length of the CDR3 is 14 residues.